This entry lists 19 T cell receptor beta chains sequenced from one sample in a study of blood T cells in healthy people across ages. Through a sample-barcoded 5' primer and a J-beta primer mix, a second PCR was run for 7 to 11 cycles. TCRdb used MiXCR to reprocess the 5' RACE reads, holding one entry per CDR3 protein. The sample includes about 1.1 million distinct CDR3 sequences, more than 30% of them seen just once. Material: blood. These receptors all come from a man aged 18 to 29 in good health.

The chain recombines TRBV6-1 with TRBJ1-1, with no clear D. V lost 0 bases to trimming and J lost 6 bases, with 11 bases between them. The CDR3 contains 14 residues. Per the germline V gene, CDR1 is MNHNS and CDR2 is SASEGT. The CDR3 region is CASSEAVGRSEAFF. In DNA, the CDR3 is TGTGCCAGCAGTGAAGCCGTAGGTCGGTCTGAAGCTTTCTTT.

This clonotype has only one observation. The CDR3 reads CSASGSTEAFF. For the CDR3, the DNA is TGCAGTGCTAGTGGGAGCACTGAAGCTTTCTTT. This sequence joins TRBV20-1 and TRBJ1-1; D gene ambiguous. The CDR3 totals 11 residues. V was trimmed by 3 bases and J by 4 bases, leaving 6 bases between them. CDR1 is DFQATT and CDR2 is SNEGSKA in the germline V gene (reference sequence).

In its sample, this clonotype was seen many times. This could be a read error, since a much larger clone is one nucleotide away. This chain connects TRBV20-1 to TRBJ2-1; D unresolved. The J call may not be correct, given that the DNA end is closer to TRBJ2-7. The germline V gene has CDR1 DFQATT and CDR2 SNEGSKA (reference sequence). The CDR3 contains 12 residues. CDR3 sequence (DNA): TGCAGTGCTAGAGGGTCCTACAATGAGCAGTACTTC. Its translation is CSARGSYNEQYF.

For this clonotype: Since a much larger clone is just one base distant, this may be a read error. The chain couples TRBV12-3 or TRBV12-4 to TRBJ2-1, with TRBD2 identical over 11 bases. The CDR3 covers 15 residues. Losses at the gene ends were 7 bases for V and 1 base for J; bases not matched to a gene: 3. This CDR3 reads CASTPSGGSYNEQFF. As DNA, the CDR3 is TGTGCCAGCACTCCTAGCGGGGGGTCCTACAATGAGCAGTTCTTC.

The V gene is TRBV5-5, the J gene TRBJ1-6; D perhaps matches TRBD1 (6 bases). The germline gives CDR1 SGHKS, CDR2 YYEKEE (reference sequence). V was trimmed by 4 bases and J by 9 bases, leaving 20 bases between them. The CDR3 has 16 amino acids. The CDR3 region has the DNA TGTGCCAGCAGCCCGACTCACAGGGAACTAGGTTCACCCCTCCACTTT. As protein: CASSPTHRELGSPLHF.

This clonotype was counted between two and nine times. The chain has TRBV10-3 and TRBJ2-4, with D perhaps matching TRBD1 or TRBD2 (7 bases each). The CDR3 is 14 amino acids. V was cut by 6 bases and J by 3 bases, with 12 bases left in between. Germline loops: CDR1 ENHRY, CDR2 SYGVKD. The CDR3 DNA reads as TGTGCCATCAGGCCAGGGGGGGGCAAAAACATTCAGTACTTC. Its translation is CAIRPGGGKNIQYF.

This chain uses TRBV4-3 with TRBJ2-5, with no clear D. Germline-derived CDR1 and CDR2 are LGHNA and YSLEER. Between the trimmed V and J ends, which lost 0 bases and 1 base, there was a span of 12 bases. The CDR3 has 16 amino acids. CDR3 residues: CASSQDGRPGQETQYF. The DNA for the CDR3 is TGCGCCAGCAGCCAAGATGGTAGGCCAGGCCAAGAGACCCAGTACTTC.

The chain couples TRBV20-1 to TRBJ2-1; possible D gene TRBD2, 6 bases. CDR3 length: 16 amino acids. V lost 3 bases to trimming and J lost 2 bases, with 17 bases between them. Germline V gene lookup returns CDR1 DFQATT and CDR2 SNEGSKA (reference sequence). The CDR3 spells CSASKNLAFTYNEQFF. The DNA for the CDR3 is TGCAGTGCTAGTAAAAACCTAGCGTTCACCTACAATGAGCAGTTCTTC.

With respect to this clonotype: One end of the junction fails to match germline, which may point to a read error. V usage is TRBV6-1 and J usage is TRBJ2-1; tentative D call: TRBD1 (6 bases). This CDR3 has 16 amino acids. Germline values: CDR1 MNHNS, CDR2 SASEGT. The CDR3 reads CASSEGQGFSYNEQFF. The CDR3 nucleotides are TGTGCCAGTAGTGAAGGGCAGGGGTTCTCCTACAATGAGCAGTTCTTC.

This clonotype appeared a few times. V usage is TRBV6-5 and J usage is TRBJ1-6, with a possible D match to TRBD1 (6 bases). Trimming shortened V by 7 bases and J by 7 bases, and 8 bases separated the two germline ends. This CDR3 spans 12 amino acids. Germline-derived CDR1 and CDR2 are MNHEY and SVGAGI. The CDR3 nucleotides are TGTGCCAGCAAGGACAGCAATTCACCCCTCCACTTT. Encoded protein: CASKDSNSPLHF.

Concerning this clonotype itself: A much larger clone sits a single nucleotide away, making a read error possible. The chain links TRBV2 to TRBJ2-1; 7 positions match TRBD1. V shed 3 bases and J 12 bases; nucleotides not matched to a gene: 14. Germline V CDR1 and CDR2: SNHLY, FYNNEI. This CDR3 region has 15 residues. CDR3 amino acids: CASSEGDRVKGVQFF. The CDR3 bases are TGTGCCAGCAGTGAGGGCGACAGGGTTAAGGGGGTGCAGTTCTTC.

This clonotype was found a few times. The J gene is TRBJ2-5, the V gene TRBV20-1; 7 bases match TRBD1. The tail of the sequence fits TRBJ2-7 better, so the J call may be wrong. CDR1 is DFQATT, CDR2 SNEGSKA, per germline (reference sequence). This CDR3 contains 15 residues. DNA of the CDR3: TGCAGTGCTAGAGACGGGACAGCGAACTCCTACGAGCAGTACTTC. It yields the protein CSARDGTANSYEQYF.

The rearrangement uses TRBV20-1 and TRBJ1-1, with D possibly being TRBD1 (5 bases). The CDR3 loop spans 16 amino acids. Germline CDR1 reads DFQATT; CDR2 reads SNEGSKA (reference sequence). The V end was cut by 3 bases, the J end by 0 bases, with 17 bases between. CDR3 loop: CSASDLLGPVNTEAFF. The CDR3 DNA reads TGCAGTGCTAGCGACTTACTGGGACCGGTGAACACTGAAGCTTTCTTT.

This clonotype was picked up a small number of times. V and J are TRBV2 and TRBJ2-1, with D unresolved. Germline CDR1 and CDR2: SNHLY and FYNNEI. The CDR3 covers 14 residues. V was clipped by 2 bases and J by 4 bases, with 9 bases between them. In DNA, the CDR3 is TGTGCCAGCAGTGAACGGCAGTTATACAATGAGCAGTTCTTC. It specifies CASSERQLYNEQFF.

This clonotype was seen more than once but under ten times. The chain couples TRBV6-6 to TRBJ1-2; 7 positions agree with TRBD1. The CDR3 extends over 15 amino acids. V shed 1 base and J 7 bases; nucleotides not matched to a gene: 9. CDR1 and CDR2 (germline): MNHNY, SVGAGI (reference sequence). The CDR3 reads CASSYFPTGEAGYTF. The CDR3 coding sequence is TGTGCCAGCAGTTACTTCCCAACAGGGGAGGCTGGCTACACCTTC.

In its sample, this clonotype was seen a few times. The chain has TRBV12-3 or TRBV12-4 and TRBJ2-5; 11 positions agree with TRBD1. With the DNA end fitting TRBJ2-7 better, the J assignment may be wrong. This CDR3 is built from 14 residues. The CDR3 is CASRSGTGGYEQYF. The CDR3 DNA sequence: TGTGCCAGCAGGTCCGGGACAGGGGGCTACGAGCAGTACTTC.

With respect to this clonotype: A much larger clone differs by one base, so this may be a read error. The gene calls are TRBV28 and TRBJ1-2; D is ambiguous. There are 11 residues in the CDR3. CDR1 is MDHEN and CDR2 is SYDVKM in the germline V gene. DNA for the CDR3: TGTGCCGGCAGTGGGAACTATGGCTACACCTTC. Amino acids: CAGSGNYGYTF.

There are many counts of this clonotype. This chain links TRBV4-2 with TRBJ2-3; D call uncertain. This CDR3 has 15 amino acids. Trimming left V 0 bases short and J 1 base short, with 8 bases between. Per the germline V gene, CDR1 is LGHNA and CDR2 is YNFKEQ. The CDR3 region has the DNA TGTGCCAGCAGCCAAGAGGTGTTCGGCACAGATACGCAGTATTTT. As protein: CASSQEVFGTDTQYF.

This clonotype turned up a few times. The CDR3 sequence: CASSVVAQGRSPLHF. CDR3 nucleotides: TGTGCCAGCAGCGTAGTGGCACAGGGACGATCACCCCTCCACTTT. The genes are TRBV9 and TRBJ1-6, with D perhaps TRBD1 (6 bases). CDR1 and CDR2 (germline): SGDLS, YYNGEE. The V and J ends lost 0 bases and 10 bases respectively, with 14 bases between them. CDR3 length: 15 amino acids. The full variable domain, rest sourced from reference TRBV9 and TRBJ1-6, is DSGVTQTPKHLITATGQRVTLRCSPRSGDLSVYWYQQSLDQGLQFLIQYYNGEERAKGNILERFSAQQFPDLHSELNLSSLELGDSALYFCASSVVAQGRSPLHFGNGTRLTVT.